A single sample gave rise to the 11 T cell receptor beta chains below, sequenced in a study of blood T cell repertoires in COVID-19. Libraries were prepared by immunoSEQ multiplex PCR; TCRdb keeps only in-frame clonotypes and omits some of them. The sample contains 430,000 or so clones, 70% to 90% of which appear only once. The sequencing sample was made of peripheral blood. The receptors here all came from a man between 18 and 29 years old with COVID-19, enrolled during active disease.

V usage is TRBV11-3 and J usage is TRBJ2-1; TRBD1 matches at 8 bases. The CDR3 is 15 residues long. Unmatched junction bases numbered 9, after V lost 5 bases and J lost 6 bases. The germline V gene has CDR1 SGHNT and CDR2 YENEEA. In DNA, the CDR3 is TGTGCCAGCAGCCGCGACAGGGGAGATTTCAATGAGCAGTTCTTC. Its protein product is CASSRDRGDFNEQFF.

V usage is TRBV7-9 and J usage is TRBJ2-7; D might be TRBD1 (6 bases). This CDR3 has 12 residues. V was clipped by 11 bases and J by 5 bases, with 16 bases between them. The V gene's germline CDR1 is SEHNR and CDR2 FQNEAQ (reference sequence). CDR3 loop: CALVQGTNEQYF. The CDR3 DNA reads as TGTGCCCTTGTCCAGGGGACGAACGAGCAGTACTTC.

This clone showed up just a few times. The rearrangement uses TRBV5-6 and TRBJ1-5; D may be TRBD1 (5 bases). Trimming removed 0 bases from V and 0 bases from J, with 7 bases in between. Germline CDR1 reads SGHDT; CDR2 reads YYEEEE. This CDR3 comprises 15 residues. The CDR3 loop reads CASSLEGYSNQPQHF. For the CDR3, the DNA is TGTGCCAGCAGCTTGGAGGGGTATAGCAATCAGCCCCAGCATTTT.

The V and J genes are TRBV7-9 and TRBJ1-4; TRBD1 matches 9 bases. The V segment lost 5 bases and the J segment 1 base; nucleotides outside the gene matches: 8. The CDR3 spans 17 residues. Germline CDR1 SEHNR, CDR2 FQNEAQ (reference sequence). DNA for the CDR3: TGTGCCAGCAGCCAAATTGACAGGGGGGGAACTAATGAAAAACTGTTTTTT. Its protein product is CASSQIDRGGTNEKLFF.

This clone was observed a handful of times. V usage is TRBV3-1 (or the pseudogene TRBV3-2) and J usage is TRBJ1-2, with TRBD1 matching 8 bases. This CDR3 contains 16 residues. Germline V lookup: CDR1 LGHDT, CDR2 YNNKEL (reference sequence). J gave up 3 bases and V 3 bases, and 9 bases lay outside the gene matches. The CDR3 reads CASSHQGADSDYGYTF. The CDR3 nucleotides read TGTGCCAGCAGCCACCAGGGGGCGGATAGTGACTATGGCTACACCTTC.

The chain uses TRBV30 and TRBJ2-5; 11 nucleotides align to TRBD1. Unmatched junction bases numbered 5, after V lost 1 base and J lost 4 bases. The germline gives CDR1 GTSNPN, CDR2 SVGIG (reference sequence). The CDR3 has 15 residues. The CDR3 DNA sequence: TGTGCCTGGAGTGAAGGGACAGGGGGTCGAGAGACCCAGTACTTC. Protein product: CAWSEGTGGRETQYF. Full variable domain (missing parts from reference TRBV30 and TRBJ2-5): SQTIHQWPATLVQPVGSPLSLECTVEGTSNPNLYWYRQAAGRGLQLLFYSVGIGQISSEVPQNLSASRPQDRQFILSSKKLLLSDSGFYLCAWSEGTGGRETQYFGPGTRLLVL.

V usage is TRBV7-6 and J usage is TRBJ2-2, with D unclear. The CDR3 length is 14 residues. Per the germline V gene, CDR1 is SGHVS and CDR2 is FNYEAQ. The V end lost 6 bases, the J end lost 1 base, and 9 bases lay between the germline ends. The CDR3 nucleotides read TGTGCCAGCAGATCCAGTGAGAACACCGGGGAGCTGTTTTTT. It translates to CASRSSENTGELFF. Complete variable domain (other parts from reference TRBV7-6 and TRBJ2-2): GAGVSQSPRYKVTKRGQDVALRCDPISGHVSLYWYRQALGQGPEFLTYFNYEAQQDKSGLPNDRFSAERPEGSISTLTIQRTEQRDSAMYRCASRSSENTGELFFGEGSRLTVL.

This chain links TRBV5-4 with TRBJ2-5; D is perhaps TRBD2 (5 bases). The CDR3 consists of 14 residues. Deletions cut 3 bases from V and 2 bases from J, with 11 bases between. Looked up from germline, CDR1 is SGHNT and CDR2 is YYREEE (reference sequence). In DNA form, the CDR3 reads TGTGCCAGCAGCTCTCCCCCGGGACAAGAGACCCAGTACTTC. Encoded protein: CASSSPPGQETQYF.

V gene TRBV7-9 combines with J gene TRBJ1-4; D gene uncertain. Deletions cut 0 bases from V and 8 bases from J, with 13 bases between. The CDR3 consists of 15 residues. CDR1 and CDR2 from the germline V gene are SEHNR and FQNEAQ (reference sequence). CDR3 region: CASSLAQAFGEKLFF. In DNA form, the CDR3 reads TGTGCCAGCAGCTTAGCCCAGGCCTTTGGGGAAAAACTGTTTTTT.

V gene TRBV5-1 combines with J gene TRBJ2-1; 12 nucleotides match TRBD2. Germline V gives CDR1 SGHRS, CDR2 YFSETQ. Trimming took 5 bases from V and 7 from J; bases not matched to a gene: 7. The CDR3 is 15 amino acids. The CDR3 reads CASRLLAGGQNEQFF. The CDR3 region has the DNA TGCGCCAGCAGACTCCTAGCGGGAGGGCAAAATGAGCAGTTCTTC.

The chain carries TRBV30 and TRBJ2-2, with D maybe TRBD1 (6 bases). Trimming pared 3 bases from V and 3 bases from J, leaving 14 bases between. CDR1 GTSNPN and CDR2 SVGIG come from the germline V gene (reference sequence). The CDR3 length is 15 residues. CDR3 nucleotide sequence: TGTGCCTGGAGCTTCCGGGACACCCACACCGGGGAGCTGTTTTTT. It yields the protein CAWSFRDTHTGELFF.